Sequencing of this T cell receptor (beta chain) was carried out in a study of identical twins. TCRdb re-analysed the 5' RACE reads in MiXCR, keeping a single row per CDR3 protein. Among some 560,000 distinct CDR3 sequences, 9% to 10% were seen once, and the ten largest hold 2.5% to 3.5%. Regarding the study as a whole: With abundant cord blood beta clonotypes, insertions were fewer; memory repertoires showed no such pattern.

V lost 0 bases, J lost 3 bases, and 11 bases lay in between. Looked up from germline, CDR1 is LGHNA and CDR2 is YSLEER. The CDR3 runs to 15 residues. There are many counts of this clonotype. Its target is not known. All donors comprised healthy Caucasians. These data were also filed under a second study, of yellow fever vaccine responses in identical twins.

Sequenced sample: PBMCs. This sequence was found in a woman aged 18-29 years in good health. The chain combines TRBV4-3 with TRBJ1-1; D ambiguous. The CDR3 sequence: CASSQDFEGDTEAFF. The CDR3, as DNA: TGCGCCAGCAGCCAAGATTTCGAGGGTGACACTGAAGCTTTCTTT.